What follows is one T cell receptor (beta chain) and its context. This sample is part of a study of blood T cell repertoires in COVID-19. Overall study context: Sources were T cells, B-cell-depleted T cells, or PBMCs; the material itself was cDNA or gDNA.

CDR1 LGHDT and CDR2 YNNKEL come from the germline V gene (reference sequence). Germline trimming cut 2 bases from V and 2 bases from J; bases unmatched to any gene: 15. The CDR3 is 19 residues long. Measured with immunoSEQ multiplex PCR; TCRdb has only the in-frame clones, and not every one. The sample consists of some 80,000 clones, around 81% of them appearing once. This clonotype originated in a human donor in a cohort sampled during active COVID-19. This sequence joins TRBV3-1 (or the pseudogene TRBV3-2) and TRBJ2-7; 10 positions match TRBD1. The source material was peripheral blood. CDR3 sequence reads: CASSQIPGQRTGGTYEQYF. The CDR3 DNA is TGTGCCAGCAGCCAAATACCGGGTCAAAGGACAGGGGGAACCTACGAGCAGTACTTC.